The clone carrying this T cell receptor beta chain was seen a handful of times. Germline CDR1 SGDLS, CDR2 YYNGEE. The CDR3 has 16 residues. V was pared by 2 bases and J by 4 bases, with 8 bases of the junction left unmatched. Blood draws occurred at baseline, cycle 4 day 1, and cycle 7 day 1. The data stem from a study of OX40 agonist ivuxolimab in advanced cancers. In the study overall: Aged roughly 23 to 80 with a mean of approximately 60 years, they were about 78% male. Earlier treatment with anti-PD-1, anti-PD-L1 or anti-CTLA-4 was permitted, and around 43% had received some.

The repertoire was sequenced with immunoSEQ multiplex PCR; TCRdb's copy has only in-frame clones and lacks some. The table lists tens of thousands of clones, about 91% of them singletons. The receptor comes from an adult with an advanced solid tumor such as melanoma, head and neck, liver or kidney cancer. The sample was CD4+ or CD8+ T cells sorted from blood, taken in a trial of the OX40 agonist ivuxolimab. The chain has TRBV9 and TRBJ2-1; 8 nucleotides align to TRBD1. The CDR3 sequence: CASSVAYRGRYNEQFF. The CDR3 bases are TGTGCCAGCAGCGTGGCCTACAGGGGGAGATACAATGAGCAGTTCTTC.